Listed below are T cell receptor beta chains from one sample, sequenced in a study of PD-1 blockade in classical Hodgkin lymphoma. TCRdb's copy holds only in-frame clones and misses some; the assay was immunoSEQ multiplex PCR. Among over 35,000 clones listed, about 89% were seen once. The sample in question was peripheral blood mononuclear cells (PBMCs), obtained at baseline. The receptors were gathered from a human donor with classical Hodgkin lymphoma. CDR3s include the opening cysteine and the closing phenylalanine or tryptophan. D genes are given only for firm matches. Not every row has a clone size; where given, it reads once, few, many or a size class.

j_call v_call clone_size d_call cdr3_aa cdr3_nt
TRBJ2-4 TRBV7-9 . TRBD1 CASSSANPGTGKYF TGTGCCAGCAGCTCAGCCAACCCCGGGACAGGAAAGTACTTC
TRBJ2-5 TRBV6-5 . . CASRRGRQETQYF TGTGCCAGCAGGAGGGGCCGCCAAGAGACCCAGTACTTC
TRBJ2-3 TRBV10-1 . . CASSEAKDPSSTDTQYF TGCGCCAGCAGTGAGGCGAAGGATCCCTCTAGCACAGATACGCAGTATTTT
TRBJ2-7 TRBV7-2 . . CASSFRGDYEQYF TGTGCCAGCAGCTTTCGGGGCGACTACGAGCAGTACTTC
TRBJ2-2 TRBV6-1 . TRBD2 CASSEVAGATGELFF TGTGCCAGCAGTGAGGTAGCGGGAGCCACCGGGGAGCTGTTTTTT
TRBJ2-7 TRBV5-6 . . CASSLRIYIGRAYSYEQYF TGTGCCAGCAGCTTGCGTATCTATATCGGGCGGGCGTATTCCTACGAGCAGTACTTC
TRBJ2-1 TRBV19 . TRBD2 CASSTRTSGINEQFF TGTGCCAGTAGTACCCGGACTAGCGGGATTAATGAGCAGTTCTTC
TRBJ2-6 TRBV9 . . CASGSYRETGANVLTF TGTGCCAGCGGATCTTACAGGGAAACGGGGGCCAACGTCCTGACTTTC
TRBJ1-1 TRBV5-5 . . CASSLLAGRTEAFF TGTGCCAGCAGCTTGTTGGCAGGACGAACTGAAGCTTTCTTT
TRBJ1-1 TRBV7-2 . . CASSLVGGRVNTEAFF TGTGCCAGCAGCTTAGTGGGGGGCAGGGTGAACACTGAAGCTTTCTTT
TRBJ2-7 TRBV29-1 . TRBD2 CSVRLAGGVYRYEQYF TGCAGCGTTCGGCTAGCGGGAGGGGTCTACCGCTACGAGCAGTACTTC
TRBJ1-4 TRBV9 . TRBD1 CASSIRGTGEEKLFF TGTGCCAGCAGTATCCGGGGGACAGGGGAAGAAAAACTGTTTTTT
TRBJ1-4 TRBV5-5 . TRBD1 CASSPGGQHNEKLFF TGTGCCAGCAGCCCAGGGGGACAGCATAATGAAAAACTGTTTTTT
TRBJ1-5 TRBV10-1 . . CASSPRTDSNQPQHF TGCGCCAGCAGTCCTAGGACAGATAGCAATCAGCCCCAGCATTTT
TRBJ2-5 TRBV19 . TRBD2 CASSVGHMRASGFHETQYF TGTGCCAGTAGTGTTGGACACATGCGGGCTAGCGGGTTTCACGAGACCCAGTACTTC
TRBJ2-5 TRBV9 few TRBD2 CASSPSLAGGGETQYF TGTGCCAGCAGCCCGAGCCTAGCGGGGGGCGGGGAGACCCAGTACTTC
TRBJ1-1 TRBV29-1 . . CSVVQVMDTEAFF TGCAGCGTAGTACAGGTTATGGACACTGAAGCTTTCTTT
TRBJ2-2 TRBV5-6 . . CASSRGVGWRELFF TGTGCCAGCAGCAGAGGAGTGGGATGGAGGGAGCTGTTTTTT
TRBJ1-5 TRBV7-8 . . CASSLVEGQPQHF TGTGCCAGCAGCTTAGTTGAGGGTCAGCCCCAGCATTTT
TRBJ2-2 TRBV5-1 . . CASSGTGELFF TGCGCCAGCAGCGGCACCGGGGAGCTGTTTTTT
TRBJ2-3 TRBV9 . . CASSTEGTDTQYF TGTGCCAGCAGTACAGAAGGCACAGATACGCAGTATTTT
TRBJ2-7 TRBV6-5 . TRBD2 CASSYSGSYEQYF TGTGCCAGCAGCTATAGCGGGAGCTACGAGCAGTACTTC
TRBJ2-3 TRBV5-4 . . CASSPPAARTDTQYF TGTGCCAGCAGCCCCCCGGCAGCGCGGACAGATACGCAGTATTTT
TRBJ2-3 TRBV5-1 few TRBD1 CASGTASTDTQYF TGCGCCAGCGGGACAGCCAGCACAGATACGCAGTATTTT
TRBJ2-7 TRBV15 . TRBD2 CATSRGGFSGSYEQYF TGTGCCACCAGCAGAGGCGGGTTTAGCGGGAGTTACGAGCAGTACTTC
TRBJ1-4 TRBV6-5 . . CASSYGGGSREKLFF TGTGCCAGCAGTTACGGGGGGGGCAGCCGTGAAAAACTGTTTTTT
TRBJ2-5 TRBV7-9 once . CASSLEQGWAETQYF TGTGCCAGCAGCTTAGAACAGGGATGGGCAGAGACCCAGTACTTC
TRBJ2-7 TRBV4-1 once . CASSQEVIGGYEQYF TGCGCCAGCAGCCAAGAAGTTATTGGGGGTTACGAGCAGTACTTC
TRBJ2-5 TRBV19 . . CASKGAQETQYF TGTGCCAGTAAAGGGGCCCAAGAGACCCAGTACTTC
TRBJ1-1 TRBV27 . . CASSWAVNTEAFF TGTGCCAGCAGTTGGGCGGTGAACACTGAAGCTTTCTTT
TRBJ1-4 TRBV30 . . CAWSAGAGTNEKLFF TGTGCCTGGAGTGCGGGGGCCGGAACTAATGAAAAACTGTTTTTT
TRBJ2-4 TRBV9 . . CASSDQPGDSNIQYF TGTGCCAGCAGCGACCAACCAGGTGATTCGAACATTCAGTACTTC
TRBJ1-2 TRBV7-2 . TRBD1 CASSLGTGAYGYTF TGTGCCAGCAGCTTAGGGACAGGGGCATATGGCTACACCTTC
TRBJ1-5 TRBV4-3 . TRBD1 CASSQYRGLGPQHF TGCGCCAGCAGCCAGTACAGGGGTCTGGGGCCCCAGCATTTT
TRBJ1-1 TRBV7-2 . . CASSLSRDGTEAFF TGTGCCAGCAGCTTATCGAGGGATGGGACTGAAGCTTTCTTT
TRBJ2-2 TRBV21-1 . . CASSKGDRGRWGELFF TGTGCCAGCAGCAAAGGGGACAGGGGGCGCTGGGGGGAGCTGTTTTTT
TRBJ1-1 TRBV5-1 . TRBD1 CASSLEGQGTEAFF TGCGCCAGCAGCTTGGAGGGACAGGGCACTGAAGCTTTCTTT
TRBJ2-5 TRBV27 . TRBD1 CASSSQGSSTGSETQYF TGTGCCAGCAGTTCCCAAGGCTCATCGACAGGGTCGGAGACCCAGTACTTC
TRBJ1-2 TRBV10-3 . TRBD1 CAISGKGQGEAYGYTF TGTGCCATCAGCGGTAAAGGACAGGGGGAAGCCTATGGCTACACCTTC
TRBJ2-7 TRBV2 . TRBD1 CASSDHDRAYEQYF TGTGCCAGCAGTGATCACGACAGGGCTTACGAGCAGTACTTC
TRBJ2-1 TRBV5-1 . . CASSSWTAIYNEQFF TGCGCCAGCAGCTCTTGGACAGCCATCTACAATGAGCAGTTCTTC
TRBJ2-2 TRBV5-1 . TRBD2 CASSLRTSGGSNTGELFF TGCGCCAGCAGCTTAAGGACTAGCGGGGGATCGAACACCGGGGAGCTGTTTTTT
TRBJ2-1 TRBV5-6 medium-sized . CASKGENYNEQFF TGTGCCAGCAAGGGAGAAAACTACAATGAGCAGTTCTTC
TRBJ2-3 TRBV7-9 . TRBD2 CASSTSGSTDTQYF TGTGCCAGCAGCACTAGCGGTAGCACAGATACGCAGTATTTT
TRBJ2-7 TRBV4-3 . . CASSPLGNSPYEQYF TGCGCCAGCAGCCCCCTGGGAAACAGTCCCTACGAGCAGTACTTC
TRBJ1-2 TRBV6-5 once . CASSTQGRSGYTF TGTGCCAGCAGTACCCAGGGGCGGAGTGGCTACACCTTC
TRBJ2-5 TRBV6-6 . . CASRSNQETQYF TGTGCCAGCAGATCCAACCAAGAGACCCAGTACTTC
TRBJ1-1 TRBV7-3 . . CASSLGSEAFF TGTGCCAGCAGCTTAGGGAGTGAAGCTTTCTTT
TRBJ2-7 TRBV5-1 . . CASSFRLDYEQYF TGCGCCAGCAGCTTTCGACTCGACTACGAGCAGTACTTC
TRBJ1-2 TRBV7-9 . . CASSLADIANYGYTF TGTGCCAGCAGCTTAGCGGACATAGCTAACTATGGCTACACCTTC